These 27 T cell receptor beta chains came from one sample sequenced in a study of response to subunit inactivated influenza vaccine. One entry per CDR3 protein results from TCRdb running MiXCR on the RT-PCR reads. The data hold some 500,000 distinct CDR3 sequences, with 13% observed a single time. Sequenced here: PBMCs from blood, sampled roughly 46 days after vaccination. The receptors were gathered from a middle-aged man who received an inactivated influenza vaccine.

A few counts support this clonotype. The chain uses TRBV23-1 and TRBJ1-1; D ambiguous. Being an ORF, TRBV23-1 has a function that is uncertain. CDR3 length: 15 amino acids. The V end was cut by 5 bases, the J end by 0 bases, with 13 bases between. CDR3 loop: CASSTDKPLNTEAFF. CDR3 sequence (DNA): TGCGCCAGCAGTACCGACAAGCCATTGAACACTGAAGCTTTCTTT.

This clonotype was seen a handful of times. The rearrangement links TRBV10-3 to TRBJ2-1; 7 nucleotides line up with TRBD2. CDR1 ENHRY and CDR2 SYGVKD come from the germline V gene. The CDR3 sequence is 17 residues long. V lost 0 bases to trimming and J lost 2 bases; unmatched junction nucleotides: 7. The CDR3 DNA reads as TGTGCCATCAGTGAGTCTGACTTAGCGGGTACCTACAATGAGCAGTTCTTC. Residues: CAISESDLAGTYNEQFF.

The chain has TRBV20-1 and TRBJ1-2; D gene unclear. The V end was cut by 3 bases, the J end by 4 bases, with 9 bases between. Germline CDR1 and CDR2: DFQATT and SNEGSKA (reference sequence). This CDR3 region has 12 residues. CDR3 protein: CSARTLGYGYTF. The CDR3 bases are TGCAGTGCTAGGACATTAGGCTATGGCTACACCTTC.

This clonotype has a handful of counts. The genes are TRBV12-3 or TRBV12-4 and TRBJ2-1; the match to TRBD2 covers 10 bases. Trimming removed 2 bases from V and 9 bases from J; junction bases left unmatched: 10. This CDR3 has 16 amino acids. As DNA, the CDR3 is TGTGCCAGCAGTTTAAGCGGGAGGGGTAGTACAATTGAGCAGTTCTTC. It yields the protein CASSLSGRGSTIEQFF.

This clonotype was observed a few times. The chain couples TRBV27 to TRBJ2-7; D might be TRBD1 (6 bases). This CDR3 is 13 amino acids long. Germline CDR1 reads MNHEY; CDR2 reads SMNVEV (reference sequence). With 5 bases removed from V and 5 bases from J, the gap between germline ends came to 13 bases. The CDR3 region is CASSRTGSNEQYF. CDR3 DNA: TGTGCCAGCAGTAGAACAGGGTCCAACGAGCAGTACTTC.

In this sample, this clonotype turned up a few times. The V gene is TRBV7-2, the J gene TRBJ2-1; D perhaps matches TRBD1 (6 bases). The length of the CDR3 is 14 residues. Trimming cost V 5 bases and J 2 bases, with 10 bases left between them. Germline V gene data show CDR1 as SGHTA and CDR2 as FQGNSA. The CDR3 here is CASSRGQPYNEQFF. The CDR3 DNA follows: TGTGCCAGCAGCCGCGGACAGCCCTACAATGAGCAGTTCTTC.

This clonotype has more than one count but fewer than ten. The genes are TRBV3-1 and TRBJ1-2; TRBD1 might be the D (6 bases). The CDR3 covers 15 residues. Germline loops: CDR1 LGHDT, CDR2 YNNKEL (reference sequence). V shed 4 bases and J shed 4 bases, with 16 bases lying between them. CDR3 protein: CASSLGQTRGYGYTF. In nucleotides, the CDR3 is TGTGCCAGCAGCCTAGGACAGACCAGGGGCTATGGCTACACCTTC. Using reference TRBV3-1 and TRBJ1-2 for the parts outside the CDR3, the full variable domain is DTAVSQTPKYLVTQMGNDKSIKCEQNLGHDTMYWYKQDSKKFLKIMFSYNNKELIINETVPNRFSPKSPDKAHLNLHINSLELGDSAVYFCASSLGQTRGYGYTFGSGTRLTVV.

This chain joins TRBV7-2 and TRBJ2-4; either TRBD1 or TRBD2 may supply D (5 bases each). CDR3 length: 14 amino acids. V shed 0 bases and J shed 4 bases, with 7 bases lying between them. The V gene's germline CDR1 is SGHTA and CDR2 FQGNSA. CDR3 nucleotide sequence: TGTGCCAGCAGCTTAGCGGGACGGAAAAACATTCAGTACTTC. This encodes CASSLAGRKNIQYF.

This rearrangement joins TRBV25-1 to TRBJ1-4, with D perhaps TRBD1 (6 bases). The V and J ends lost 6 bases and 7 bases respectively, with 12 bases between them. CDR1 MGHDK and CDR2 SYGVNS come from the germline V gene. The CDR3 loop spans 13 amino acids. CDR3 residues: CASSYTGFEKLFF. In DNA, the CDR3 is TGTGCCAGCAGCTATACAGGGTTTGAAAAACTGTTTTTT.

The rearrangement uses TRBV28 and TRBJ2-7; possible D gene TRBD1, 6 bases. The V gene lost 4 bases and the J gene lost 1 base, with 8 bases spanning the gap. This CDR3 is 13 amino acids long. CDR1 and CDR2 from the germline V gene are MDHEN and SYDVKM. CDR3 nucleotide sequence: TGTGCCAGCAGTTACAGGGTATCCTACGAGCAGTACTTC. This encodes CASSYRVSYEQYF.

This clonotype was observed a handful of times. The chain joins TRBV12-3 or TRBV12-4 to TRBJ2-2; possible D gene TRBD1, 6 bases. This CDR3 spans 15 amino acids. The V end was cut by 8 bases, the J end by 2 bases, with 15 bases between. The CDR3 coding sequence is TGTGCCAGCGAATCCGGGACATTTAACACCGGGGAGCTGTTTTTT. Its translation is CASESGTFNTGELFF.

This clonotype was counted only a few times. V and J are TRBV7-2 and TRBJ1-1, with unresolved D. This CDR3 is 17 amino acids long. The V end lost 1 base, the J end lost 4 bases, and 19 bases lay between the germline ends. Germline loops: CDR1 SGHTA, CDR2 FQGNSA. The CDR3 protein is CASSLGDGHRSSTEAFF. The CDR3 coding sequence is TGTGCCAGCAGCTTAGGTGATGGGCACCGCTCTAGCACTGAAGCTTTCTTT.

Many counts were recorded for this clonotype. This chain connects TRBV12-3 or TRBV12-4 to TRBJ2-7, with D perhaps matching TRBD2 (5 bases). This CDR3 has 13 amino acids. V was shortened by 6 bases and J by 2 bases, with 11 bases between the two germline ends. The CDR3 DNA follows: TGTGCCAGCAGATCCGGACTTACCTACGAGCAGTACTTC. It specifies CASRSGLTYEQYF.

V gene TRBV20-1 combines with J gene TRBJ2-3; 8 positions agree with TRBD2. This CDR3 region has 17 residues. Losses at the gene ends were 6 bases for V and 0 bases for J; bases not matched to a gene: 14. CDR1 and CDR2 (germline): DFQATT, SNEGSKA (reference sequence). The CDR3 coding sequence is TGCAGTGCACCGAAGGTAGCGGGGATCACTAGCACAGATACGCAGTATTTT. This encodes CSAPKVAGITSTDTQYF.

The table lists this clonotype with a few counts. The chain recombines TRBV12-3 or TRBV12-4 with TRBJ2-7; TRBD2 matches 8 bases. V shed 6 bases and J 7 bases; nucleotides not matched to a gene: 11. The CDR3 is 14 residues long. Written as DNA, the CDR3 is TGTGCCAGCAGCATAGGACTAGCAACGGGGGAGCAGTACTTC. This translates into CASSIGLATGEQYF.

This clonotype was seen at least ten times. The chain employs TRBV29-1 and TRBJ2-3; TRBD2 might be the D (5 bases). Germline V gene sequence: CDR1 SQVTM, CDR2 ANQGSEA. V lost 3 bases, J lost 4 bases, and 14 bases lay in between. The CDR3 totals 14 residues. CDR3 in amino acids: CSVDRGARSDTQYF. CDR3 nucleotides: TGCAGCGTTGACCGGGGTGCGAGGTCAGATACGCAGTATTTT.

The CDR3 spells CASSRTQNYEQYF. CDR3 coding DNA: TGTGCCAGCAGTAGGACACAGAACTACGAGCAGTACTTC. The chain is built from TRBV28 and TRBJ2-7; a weak D match, TRBD1 (5 bases). Deletions cut 5 bases from V and 3 bases from J, with 11 bases between. Germline CDR1 is MDHEN and CDR2 is SYDVKM. The CDR3 totals 13 residues.

The chain joins TRBV12-3 or TRBV12-4 to TRBJ1-3; a weak D match, TRBD1 (5 bases). The CDR3 covers 15 residues. Trimming pared 3 bases from V and 0 bases from J, leaving 9 bases between. CDR3 in DNA: TGTGCCAGCAGTTTGGGACGGCTCTCTGGAAACACCATATATTTT. Its translation: CASSLGRLSGNTIYF.

The V gene is TRBV28, the J gene TRBJ2-5; perhaps TRBD1 as D (5 bases). The CDR3 sequence is 15 residues long. Trimming left V 6 bases short and J 5 bases short, with 19 bases between. Germline V gives CDR1 MDHEN, CDR2 SYDVKM. The CDR3 is CASSSRLAGLETQYF. The CDR3 nucleotides read TGTGCCAGCAGCTCGAGGTTGGCAGGGCTGGAGACCCAGTACTTC.

This clonotype has a handful of counts. The CDR3: CASSQGPGGQTYGYTF. CDR3 nucleotide sequence: TGCGCCAGCAGCCAAGGGCCAGGGGGCCAGACCTATGGCTACACCTTC. J is TRBJ1-2 and V is TRBV4-3; 8 bases agree with TRBD1. Unmatched junction bases numbered 8, after V lost 1 base and J lost 4 bases. This CDR3 region has 16 residues. Germline V gene lookup returns CDR1 LGHNA and CDR2 YSLEER.

V usage is TRBV7-2 and J usage is TRBJ1-2; D gene uncertain. CDR3 length: 13 amino acids. Germline CDR1 reads SGHTA; CDR2 reads FQGNSA. V was trimmed by 0 bases and J by 4 bases, leaving 6 bases between them. The CDR3 nucleotides are TGTGCCAGCAGCTTAGCACAGTCCTATGGCTACACCTTC. It yields the protein CASSLAQSYGYTF.

As regards this clonotype: A much larger clone lies a single base off, so this may be a read error. V usage is TRBV7-2 and J usage is TRBJ2-1; TRBD1 agrees at 9 bases. CDR3 length: 14 amino acids. Germline trimming cut 5 bases from V and 6 bases from J; bases unmatched to any gene: 5. Germline values: CDR1 SGHTA, CDR2 FQGNSA. CDR3 sequence: CASSARTGANEQFF. In DNA, the CDR3 is TGTGCCAGCAGCGCCCGGACAGGGGCCAATGAGCAGTTCTTC.

This chain uses TRBV19 with TRBJ2-2; possible D gene TRBD1, 6 bases. The V gene's germline CDR1 is LNHDA and CDR2 SQIVND (reference sequence). V gave up 4 bases and J gave up 8 bases, with 8 bases separating them. The CDR3 has 12 residues. CDR3 sequence (DNA): TGTGCCAGTAGTACCGGGACAGGGGAGCTGTTTTTT. As protein: CASSTGTGELFF.

The sample holds a few counts of this clonotype. The J gene is TRBJ2-7, the V gene TRBV7-2; D may be TRBD2 (6 bases). Germline V gene lookup returns CDR1 SGHTA and CDR2 FQGNSA. Between the trimmed V and J ends, which lost 6 bases and 0 bases, there was a span of 15 bases. The CDR3 sequence is 15 residues long. The CDR3 loop is CASRPGRGSSYEQYF. The DNA for the CDR3 is TGTGCCAGCAGGCCTGGCCGGGGGTCCTCCTACGAGCAGTACTTC.

This clonotype was observed a few times. The J gene is TRBJ1-2, the V gene TRBV6-2 or TRBV6-3; possible D gene TRBD1, 6 bases. V lost 8 bases and J 8 bases, leaving 21 bases between the germline ends. CDR3 length: 14 amino acids. The germline V gene has CDR1 MNHEY and CDR2 SVGEGT. CDR3 DNA: TGTGCCAGCGCCACCCGGGCGGGGGCGAGAGGCTACACCTTC. It translates to CASATRAGARGYTF.

There are many counts of this clonotype. This sequence joins TRBV5-1 and TRBJ1-1, with D possibly being TRBD1 (5 bases). This CDR3 has 13 amino acids. Between the trimmed V and J ends, which lost 3 bases and 7 bases, there was a span of 13 bases. CDR1 is SGHRS and CDR2 is YFSETQ in the germline V gene. CDR3 nucleotides: TGCGCCAGCAGCTACGACAGCGAGATTGAAGCTTTCTTT. It yields the protein CASSYDSEIEAFF.

A few counts support this clonotype. This chain links TRBV20-1 with TRBJ2-1; TRBD2 matches 7 bases. Per the germline V gene, CDR1 is DFQATT and CDR2 is SNEGSKA (reference sequence). V lost 0 bases, J lost 3 bases, and 8 bases stayed unmatched. The CDR3 runs to 16 residues. This CDR3 is CSARDSGLGGYNEQFF. The CDR3 DNA reads TGCAGTGCTAGAGACTCAGGACTAGGAGGCTACAATGAGCAGTTCTTC.